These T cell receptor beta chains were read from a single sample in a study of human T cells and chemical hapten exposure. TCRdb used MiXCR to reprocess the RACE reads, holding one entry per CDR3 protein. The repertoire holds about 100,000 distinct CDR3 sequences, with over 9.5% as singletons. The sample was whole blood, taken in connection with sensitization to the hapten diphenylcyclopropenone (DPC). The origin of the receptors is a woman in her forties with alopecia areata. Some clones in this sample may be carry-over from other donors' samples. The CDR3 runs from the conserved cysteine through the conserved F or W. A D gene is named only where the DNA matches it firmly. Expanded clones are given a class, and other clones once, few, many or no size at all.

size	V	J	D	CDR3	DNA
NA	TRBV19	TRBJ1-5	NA	CASSGGVSNQPQHF	TGTGCCAGTAGTGGGGGGGTTAGCAATCAGCCCCAGCATTTT
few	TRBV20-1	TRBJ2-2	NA	CSASNPGHPGELFF	TGCAGTGCTAGTAACCCCGGCCACCCCGGGGAGCTGTTTTTT
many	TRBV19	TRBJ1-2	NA	CASSIDRQKNYGYTF	TGTGCCAGTAGTATAGATCGGCAGAAGAACTATGGCTACACCTTC
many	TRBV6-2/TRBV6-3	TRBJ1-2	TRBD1	CASSYGTGNYGYTF	TGTGCCAGCAGTTACGGGACAGGGAACTATGGCTACACCTTC
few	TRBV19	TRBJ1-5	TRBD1	CAASSGTGRNQPQHF	TGTGCCGCATCCTCCGGGACAGGGAGGAATCAGCCCCAGCATTTT
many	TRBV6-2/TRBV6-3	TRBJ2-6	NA	CASSWANSGANVLTF	TGTGCCAGCAGTTGGGCGAACTCTGGGGCCAACGTCCTGACTTTC
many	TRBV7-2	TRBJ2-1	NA	CASSSPGAYNEQFF	TGTGCCAGCAGCTCGCCCGGGGCTTACAATGAGCAGTTCTTC
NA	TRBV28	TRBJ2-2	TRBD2	CASSPLAGGTQTNTGELFF	TGTGCCAGCAGTCCACTAGCGGGAGGGACACAAACGAACACCGGGGAGCTGTTTTTT
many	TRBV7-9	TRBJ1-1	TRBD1	CASSLSRGHTEAFF	TGTGCCAGCAGCTTATCGAGGGGGCACACTGAAGCTTTCTTT
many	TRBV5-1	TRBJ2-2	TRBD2	CASSLTSGSLSGELFF	TGCGCCAGCAGCCTCACTAGCGGGAGTTTGTCCGGGGAGCTGTTTTTT
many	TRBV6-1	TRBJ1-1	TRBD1	CASRTRRQGGWGNTEAFF	TGTGCCAGCAGGACACGGAGACAGGGGGGCTGGGGAAACACTGAAGCTTTCTTT
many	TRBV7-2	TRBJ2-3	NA	CASSPDRSYDTQYF	TGTGCCAGCAGCCCCGACAGGTCGTACGATACGCAGTATTTT
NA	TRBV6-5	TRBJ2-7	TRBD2	CASSYRAGGLSYEQYF	TGTGCCAGCAGTTACCGGGCGGGGGGTTTATCCTACGAGCAGTACTTC
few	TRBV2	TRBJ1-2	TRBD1	CASSPRDRGGYGYTF	TGTGCCAGCAGTCCACGAGACAGGGGGGGATATGGCTACACCTTC
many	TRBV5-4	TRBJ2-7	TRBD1	CASSLRAPGGEQYF	TGTGCCAGCAGCTTGCGAGCCCCAGGGGGCGAGCAGTACTTC
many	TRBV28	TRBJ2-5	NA	CASSLGQAPKTQYF	TGTGCCAGCAGTTTAGGGCAGGCCCCGAAGACCCAGTACTTC
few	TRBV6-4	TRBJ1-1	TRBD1	CASTRDRLSTEAFF	TGTGCCAGCACCAGGGACAGGCTTTCCACTGAAGCTTTCTTT
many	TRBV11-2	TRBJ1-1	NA	CASSLVTAWTEAFF	TGTGCCAGCAGCCTCGTGACAGCGTGGACTGAAGCTTTCTTT
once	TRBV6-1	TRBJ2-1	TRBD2	CASSPRLAGGPHEQFF	TGTGCCAGCAGTCCCCGACTAGCGGGAGGTCCACATGAGCAGTTCTTC
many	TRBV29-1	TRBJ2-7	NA	CSVVGQGGNEQYF	TGCAGCGTTGTCGGGCAGGGCGGAAACGAGCAGTACTTC
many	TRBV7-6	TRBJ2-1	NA	CASSLAAGPAYNEQFF	TGTGCCAGCAGCTTAGCGGCAGGGCCCGCCTACAATGAGCAGTTCTTC
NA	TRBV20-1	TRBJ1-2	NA	CSASWRTDGYTF	TGCAGTGCTAGTTGGAGGACAGACGGCTACACCTTC
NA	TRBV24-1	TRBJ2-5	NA	CATSDPRPPHETQYF	TGTGCCACCAGTGACCCCCGGCCCCCCCATGAGACCCAGTACTTC
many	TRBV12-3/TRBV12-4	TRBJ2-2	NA	CASSLGTEIDGELFF	TGTGCCAGCAGTTTAGGGACTGAGATCGACGGGGAGCTGTTTTTT
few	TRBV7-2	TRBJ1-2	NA	CASSLVVPDYGYTF	TGTGCCAGCAGCTTAGTTGTGCCAGACTATGGCTACACCTTC
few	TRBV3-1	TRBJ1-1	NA	CASSQDGVGAFF	TGTGCCAGCAGCCAAGACGGGGTTGGAGCTTTCTTT
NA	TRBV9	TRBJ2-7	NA	CASSPLATFYEQYF	TGTGCCAGCAGCCCACTGGCGACTTTCTACGAGCAGTACTTC
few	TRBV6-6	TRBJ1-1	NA	CASSYGRDGEAFF	TGTGCCAGCAGTTACGGGAGAGACGGTGAAGCTTTCTTT
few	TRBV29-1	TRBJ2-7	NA	CSIHYEQYF	TGCAGCATCCACTACGAGCAGTACTTC
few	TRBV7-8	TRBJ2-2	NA	CASSLAWNTGELFF	TGTGCCAGCAGCTTAGCGTGGAACACCGGGGAGCTGTTTTTT
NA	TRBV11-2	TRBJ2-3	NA	CASSRDGPDTQYF	TGTGCCAGCAGCCGGGACGGGCCGGATACGCAGTATTTT
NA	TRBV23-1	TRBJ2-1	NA	CAGRASGSFTYNEQFF	TGCGCCGGCAGAGCTTCAGGGTCTTTTACCTACAATGAGCAGTTCTTC
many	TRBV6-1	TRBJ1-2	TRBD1	CASNPGQALVYGYTF	TGTGCCAGCAATCCGGGACAGGCCCTAGTCTATGGCTACACCTTC
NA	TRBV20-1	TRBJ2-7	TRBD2	CSAHLAGTSGRGPYEQYF	TGCAGTGCTCACCTAGCCGGGACTAGCGGGAGGGGCCCTTACGAGCAGTACTTC
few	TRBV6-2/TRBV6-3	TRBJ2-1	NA	CASRQGRSSYNEQFF	TGTGCCAGCAGACAGGGCCGGAGCTCCTACAATGAGCAGTTCTTC
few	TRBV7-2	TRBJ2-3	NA	CASSSRAAGYTQYF	TGTGCCAGCAGCTCGCGGGCCGCCGGATATACGCAGTATTTT
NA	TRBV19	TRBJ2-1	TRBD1	CASSANRGGEQFF	TGTGCCAGTAGTGCTAACAGGGGTGGTGAGCAGTTCTTC
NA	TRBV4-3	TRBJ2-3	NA	CASSQDLPLWTDTQYF	TGCGCCAGCAGCCAAGACCTCCCCCTATGGACAGATACGCAGTATTTT
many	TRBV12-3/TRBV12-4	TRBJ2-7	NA	CASSSPGTYEQYF	TGTGCCAGCAGTTCCCCAGGGACCTACGAGCAGTACTTC